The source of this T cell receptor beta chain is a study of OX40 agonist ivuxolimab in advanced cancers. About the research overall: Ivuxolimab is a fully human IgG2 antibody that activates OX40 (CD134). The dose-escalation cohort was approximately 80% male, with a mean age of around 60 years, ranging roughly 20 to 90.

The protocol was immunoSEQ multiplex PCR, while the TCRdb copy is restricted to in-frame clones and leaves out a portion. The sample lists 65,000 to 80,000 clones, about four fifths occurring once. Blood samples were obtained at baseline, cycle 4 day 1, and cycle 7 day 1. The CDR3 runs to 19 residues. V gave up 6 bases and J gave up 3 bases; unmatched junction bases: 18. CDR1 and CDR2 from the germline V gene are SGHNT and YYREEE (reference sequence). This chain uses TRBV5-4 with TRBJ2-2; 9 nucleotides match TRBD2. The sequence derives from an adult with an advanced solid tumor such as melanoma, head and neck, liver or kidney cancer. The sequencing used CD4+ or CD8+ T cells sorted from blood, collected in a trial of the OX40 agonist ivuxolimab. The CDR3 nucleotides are TGTGCCAGCACCCCCGCTAGGGGTGCGGGGGGGCCCGACACCGGGGAGCTGTTTTTT. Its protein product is CASTPARGAGGPDTGELFF. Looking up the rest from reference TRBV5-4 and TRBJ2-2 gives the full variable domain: ETGVTQSPTHLIKTRGQQVTLRCSSQSGHNTVSWYQQALGQGPQFIFQYYREEENGRGNFPPRFSGLQFPNYSSELNVNALELDDSALYLCASTPARGAGGPDTGELFFGEGSRLTVL.